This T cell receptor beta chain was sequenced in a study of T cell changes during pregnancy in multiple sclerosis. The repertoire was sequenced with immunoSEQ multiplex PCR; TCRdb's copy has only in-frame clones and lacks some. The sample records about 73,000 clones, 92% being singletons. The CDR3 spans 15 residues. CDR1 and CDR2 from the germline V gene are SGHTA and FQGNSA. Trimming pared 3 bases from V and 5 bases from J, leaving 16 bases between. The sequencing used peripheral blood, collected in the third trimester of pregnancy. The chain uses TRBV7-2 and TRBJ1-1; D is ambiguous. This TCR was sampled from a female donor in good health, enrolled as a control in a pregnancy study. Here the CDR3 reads CASSFIGRRFTEAFF. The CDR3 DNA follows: TGTGCCAGCAGCTTCATTGGACGGAGGTTTACTGAAGCTTTCTTT. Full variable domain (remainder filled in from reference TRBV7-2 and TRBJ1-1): GAGVSQSPSNKVTEKGKDVELRCDPISGHTALYWYRQSLGQGLEFLIYFQGNSAPDKSGLPSDRFSAERTGGSVSTLTIQRTQQEDSAVYLCASSFIGRRFTEAFFGQGTRLTVV.